The present TCR beta chain was sequenced within a study of read filtering for tumor transcriptome and immune sequencing. Trimming took off 6 bases at V and 6 bases at J, with 15 bases between the two ends. This CDR3 is built from 14 residues. This clonotype was seen ten or more times. This library used around 400 ng RNA and molecular barcoded adaptors spanning alpha/delta and beta/gamma chains. TCRdb reprocessed the reads via MiXCR and lists one record per CDR3 protein. The repertoire holds over 45,000 distinct CDR3 sequences, with 20% to 25% as singletons. The sequencing sample was made of a population of CD138-negative cells sorted from bone marrow. The J gene is TRBJ2-4, the V gene TRBV12-3 or TRBV12-4; D gene uncertain. This TCR was sampled from a donor older than 35 with multiple myeloma. Written as DNA, the CDR3 is TGTGCCAGCAGCCCCTACCAAACGGCAAACATTCAGTACTTC. Its protein is CASSPYQTANIQYF.